The rows below give T cell receptor beta chains drawn from one sample of a study of T cell responses to AZD1222 COVID-19 vaccine. The protocol was immunoSEQ multiplex PCR, while the TCRdb copy is restricted to in-frame clones and leaves out a portion. The data hold nearly 90,000 clones, with 88% observed a single time. Sample: peripheral blood, taken on day 0 of AZD1222 vaccination. The receptor source for this set is an adult in good health. Each CDR3 is given with its conserved first and last residue. A row's size may be missing; if present it is once, few, many or a size class.

TRBJ1-2	TRBV18	-	CASSPPGTGRYGYTF
TRBJ1-2	TRBV27	-	CASSSTVNYGYTF
TRBJ2-3	TRBV7-2	-	CASSLGSRTDTQYF
TRBJ2-1	TRBV9	-	CASSTGTGHYNEQFF
TRBJ2-5	TRBV30	-	CAWSVHGGPQETQYF
TRBJ2-1	TRBV18	-	CASSGAGGPVREQFF
TRBJ2-1	TRBV7-3	-	CASSLDGSLDYEQFF
TRBJ2-5	TRBV2	-	CASSEGGRGQETQYF
TRBJ2-7	TRBV11-3	-	CASSLGGAGARYEQYF
TRBJ2-1	TRBV20-1	-	CSATEREISYNEQFF
TRBJ2-7	TRBV3-1/TRBV3-2	once	CASSQVDGYEQYF
TRBJ1-2	TRBV7-8	-	CASSSRSAGANYGYTF
TRBJ1-2	TRBV29-1	-	CSVEGGGAFGDGYTF
TRBJ2-1	TRBV11-2	once	CASSYLSGNYEQFF
TRBJ2-7	TRBV4-1	-	CASSQADRLSYEQYF
TRBJ1-3	TRBV6-6	once	CASRPSGGGSGNTIYF